Sequencing of this T cell receptor beta chain was carried out in a study of T cells in Graves' hyperthyroidism and ophthalmopathy. Across the study: Peripheral blood draws took place at initial diagnosis, ahead of any treatment.

The investigators amplified TCR beta CDR3 regions from RNA transcripts. During a first-round RT-PCR of the TCR CDR3, the HTBI primer set was used. TCRdb recomputed calls from the multiplex PCR reads with MiXCR, one row per CDR3 protein. This sample has roughly 420,000 distinct CDR3 sequences, with 15% to 18% found just once. Absent ophthalmopathy progression within 18 months defined stable Graves' hyperthyroidism. In this sample, this clonotype turned up once. Germline V lookup: CDR1 SGHAT, CDR2 FQDESV (reference sequence). The CDR3 covers 15 residues. V gave up 5 bases and J gave up 0 bases, with 11 bases separating them.

This sequence originates from a woman under 30 with Graves' hyperthyroidism. The rearrangement joins TRBV11-1 to TRBJ2-1; possible D gene TRBD2, 6 bases. The material sequenced was blood. The CDR3 spells CASSDGLYSYNEQFF. DNA for the CDR3: TGTGCCAGCAGCGACGGACTATACTCCTACAATGAGCAGTTCTTC.